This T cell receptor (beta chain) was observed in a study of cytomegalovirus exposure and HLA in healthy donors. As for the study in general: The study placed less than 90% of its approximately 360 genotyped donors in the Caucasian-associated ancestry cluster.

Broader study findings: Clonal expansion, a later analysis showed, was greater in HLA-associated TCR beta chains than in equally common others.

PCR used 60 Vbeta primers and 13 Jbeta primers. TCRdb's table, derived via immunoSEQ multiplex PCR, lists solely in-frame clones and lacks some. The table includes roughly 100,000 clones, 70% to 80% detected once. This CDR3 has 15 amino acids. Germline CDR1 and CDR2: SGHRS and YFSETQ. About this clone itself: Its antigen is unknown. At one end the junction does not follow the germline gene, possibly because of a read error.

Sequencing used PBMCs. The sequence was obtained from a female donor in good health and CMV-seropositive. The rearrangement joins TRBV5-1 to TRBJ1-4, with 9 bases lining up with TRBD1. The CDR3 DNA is TGCGCCGGCAGCGAAACAGGGGGCGAAACTGAAAAACTGTTTTTT. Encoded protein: CAGSETGGETEKLFF.